These T cell receptor beta chains were read from a single sample in a study of technical replicates of blood from several donors. Sequencing was performed with immunoSEQ multiplex PCR; in TCRdb, only in-frame clones are kept and a portion is missing. The table has some 75,000 clones, about 96% seen once. Sequenced input: T cells isolated from PBMCs. These receptors all come from a human donor in good health. CDR3s include the opening cysteine and the closing phenylalanine or tryptophan. The D gene is left open where the match is weak. A row's size may be missing; if present it is once, few, many or a size class.

D	V	length	J	size	DNA	CDR3
NA	TRBV7-2	15	TRBJ2-1	NA	TGTGCCAGCAGCTCCTTGGGGGGGGCATACGCTGAGCAGTTCTTC	CASSSLGGAYAEQFF
NA	TRBV5-6	15	TRBJ1-1	NA	TGTGCCAGCAGCATGACAGGTTGGTTGAACACTGAAGCTTTCTTT	CASSMTGWLNTEAFF
TRBD1	TRBV5-1	15	TRBJ2-7	NA	TGCGCCAGCAGCTTGGATGGACAGGGTATGTACGAGCAGTACTTC	CASSLDGQGMYEQYF
NA	TRBV4-1	17	TRBJ1-3	NA	TGCGCCAGCAGCCAAGTATCGAGCGGGGCCCGCGGGGACACCATATATTTT	CASSQVSSGARGDTIYF
NA	TRBV18	13	TRBJ1-1	NA	TGTGCCAGCTCACCTAGAATGCGCACTGAAGCTTTCTTT	CASSPRMRTEAFF
NA	TRBV19	12	TRBJ2-1	NA	TGTGCCAGTAGTTCGTTCTACAATGAGCAGTTCTTC	CASSSFYNEQFF
NA	TRBV9	11	TRBJ2-7	NA	TGTGCCAGCAGTAGGGGTTACGAGCAGTACTTC	CASSRGYEQYF
TRBD1	TRBV6-1	15	TRBJ2-3	NA	TGTGCCAGCAGTCGGACAGGGGGCGCGACAGATACGCAGTATTTT	CASSRTGGATDTQYF
NA	TRBV10-2	13	TRBJ1-1	few	TGCGCCAGCAGTGGATACCTCAGCACTGAAGCTTTCTTT	CASSGYLSTEAFF
NA	TRBV9	14	TRBJ2-5	NA	TGTGCCAGCAGCAAACAAGCGGTCCAAGAGACCCAGTACTTC	CASSKQAVQETQYF
TRBD2	TRBV9	16	TRBJ2-7	NA	TGTGCCAGCAGCGTAGGCTACGGTAGCGGGTCCTACGAGCAGTACTTC	CASSVGYGSGSYEQYF
TRBD1	TRBV6-1	14	TRBJ2-5	NA	TGTGCCAGCAGTGGACAGGGCGTGGGAGAGACCCAGTACTTC	CASSGQGVGETQYF
TRBD1	TRBV29-1	12	TRBJ1-2	NA	TGCAGCGCAACAGGCAGGGGGGATGGCTACACCTTC	CSATGRGDGYTF
TRBD1	TRBV6-1	17	TRBJ1-2	NA	TGTGCCAGCAGTGAGAAACCCGGGACAGGGGGCGTTTATGGCTACACCTTC	CASSEKPGTGGVYGYTF
NA	TRBV19	16	TRBJ2-3	NA	TGTGCCAGTAGCCCCTTAGCGATTGCTAGCACAGATACGCAGTATTTT	CASSPLAIASTDTQYF
TRBD1	TRBV27	14	TRBJ2-7	NA	TGTGCCAGCAGTTTAAAGGGGGCTAACTACGAGCAGTACTTC	CASSLKGANYEQYF
NA	TRBV11-1	13	TRBJ2-3	NA	TGTGCCAGCAGCGGTGACAGCCTCATCACGCAGTATTTT	CASSGDSLITQYF
TRBD1	TRBV10-1	16	TRBJ2-7	NA	TGCGCCAGCAGTGAGTCCGGGACAGCGACTTCCTACGAGCAGTACTTC	CASSESGTATSYEQYF
TRBD1	TRBV11-3	17	TRBJ2-2	NA	TGTGCCAGCAGCGACTTATCAGGACAGGGGGCCCCCGGGGAGCTGTTTTTT	CASSDLSGQGAPGELFF
TRBD2	TRBV9	16	TRBJ2-5	NA	TGTGCCAGCAGCATCTTAGCGGGAGTAGGAGAAGAGACCCAGTACTTC	CASSILAGVGEETQYF
NA	TRBV7-9	13	TRBJ2-3	NA	TGTGCCAGCAGCATTGGGACAACAGATACGCAGTATTTT	CASSIGTTDTQYF
NA	TRBV29-1	16	TRBJ2-3	NA	TGCAGCGTTGACGGTTTAGCGGACGCCACCACAGATACGCAGTATTTT	CSVDGLADATTDTQYF
TRBD1	TRBV7-6	15	TRBJ1-1	NA	TGTGCCAGCAGCCCACTACAGGGGCTGGGGACTGAAGCTTTCTTT	CASSPLQGLGTEAFF
NA	TRBV7-9	16	TRBJ1-2	NA	TGTGCCAGCAGCTTAGCGGAGACCCGAGGTTACTATGGCTACACCTTC	CASSLAETRGYYGYTF
TRBD1	TRBV28	15	TRBJ1-5	NA	TGTGCCAGCAGTTTAGACAGGGGCGGCAATCAGCCCCAGCATTTT	CASSLDRGGNQPQHF